A single sample gave rise to the 8 T cell receptor beta chains below, sequenced in a study of CDR3 diversity in severe acne. TCRdb reprocessed the PCR reads with MiXCR, giving one entry per CDR3 protein. The table lists under 100,000 distinct CDR3 sequences, 45% to 50% of them singletons, with around 9.1% in the top ten. Input material: blood. These receptor sequences come from a male donor in good health, serving as a control.

In regard to this clonotype: A read error may be the cause here, since a much bigger clone is one base away. The J gene is TRBJ2-6, the V gene TRBV11-3, with 7 nucleotides matching TRBD2. The CDR3 totals 17 residues. Germline V CDR1 and CDR2: SGHNT, YENEEA. The CDR3 here is CASSFYLGVSGANALTF. Written as DNA, the CDR3 is TGTGCCAGCAGTTTCTATCTCGGCGTCAGCGGGGCCAACGCCCTGACTTTC.

This clonotype came up a few times. V usage is TRBV9 and J usage is TRBJ2-1, with TRBD1 matching 11 bases. Germline-derived CDR1 and CDR2 are SGDLS and YYNGEE. Germline trimming cut 5 bases from V and 3 bases from J; bases unmatched to any gene: 1. CDR3 length: 14 amino acids. The CDR3 spells CASRDRGHYNEQFF. The CDR3 DNA reads TGTGCCAGCAGGGACAGGGGGCACTACAATGAGCAGTTCTTC. Supplemented by reference TRBV9 and TRBJ2-1, the full variable domain reads DSGVTQTPKHLITATGQRVTLRCSPRSGDLSVYWYQQSLDQGLQFLIQYYNGEERAKGNILERFSAQQFPDLHSELNLSSLELGDSALYFCASRDRGHYNEQFFGPGTRLTVL.

The V call is TRBV7-3, the J call TRBJ1-1; D uncertain. From germline, CDR1 is SGHTA and CDR2 FQGTGA. This CDR3 is 14 amino acids long. V lost 5 bases and J lost 0, with 10 bases in between. The CDR3 region is CASSNGDLNTEAFF. The CDR3 coding sequence is TGTGCCAGCAGCAACGGGGATCTGAACACTGAAGCTTTCTTT.

The chain is built from TRBV29-1 and TRBJ1-2; 7 nucleotides align to TRBD1. Per germline, CDR1 SQVTM and CDR2 ANQGSEA. V was pared by 7 bases and J by 7 bases, with 12 bases of the junction left unmatched. The length of the CDR3 is 13 residues. CDR3 nucleotides: TGCAGCGGGGGACCACAGGGGTACTGTGGCTACACCTTC. Amino acid sequence: CSGGPQGYCGYTF.

The V and J genes are TRBV15 and TRBJ2-7, with a tentative D call TRBD2 (5 bases). V was pared by 0 bases and J by 4 bases, with 19 bases between. The CDR3 contains 17 residues. Germline values: CDR1 LNHNV, CDR2 YYDKDF (reference sequence). The CDR3 here is CATSRDPSARVGYEQYF. Written as DNA, the CDR3 is TGTGCCACCAGCAGAGATCCCAGCGCGAGGGTTGGGTACGAGCAGTACTTC. Together with reference TRBV15 and TRBJ2-7, the CDR3 gives the full variable domain: DAMVIQNPRYQVTQFGKPVTLSCSQTLNHNVMYWYQQKSSQAPKLLFHYYDKDFNNEADTPDNFQSRRPNTSFCFLDIRSPGLGDTAMYLCATSRDPSARVGYEQYFGPGTRLTVT.

This chain connects TRBV20-1 to TRBJ1-5; no firm D call. Trimming removed 6 bases from V and 0 bases from J, with 21 bases in between. Germline values: CDR1 DFQATT, CDR2 SNEGSKA (reference sequence). CDR3 length: 17 residues. CDR3 DNA: TGCAGTGCCAGCAGTTACTCGGCCGGAGGTAGCAATCAGCCCCAGCATTTT. Translation: CSASSYSAGGSNQPQHF.

This chain joins TRBV15 and TRBJ1-2; D uncertain. The germline CDR1 and CDR2 sequences are LNHNV and YYDKDF (reference sequence). CDR3 size: 14 residues. The V and J ends lost 0 bases and 4 bases respectively, with 9 bases between them. The DNA for the CDR3 is TGTGCCACCAGCAGAGATGCTCAGACCTATGGCTACACCTTC. This gives the protein CATSRDAQTYGYTF.

This clonotype was detected many times. The chain employs TRBV20-1 and TRBJ2-5; 8 bases fit TRBD2. This CDR3 region has 16 residues. Germline CDR1 DFQATT, CDR2 SNEGSKA (reference sequence). Losses at the gene ends were 0 bases for V and 5 bases for J; bases not matched to a gene: 11. The CDR3, as DNA: TGCAGTGCTAGAGATCCGGGACTAGGAACCGTGGAGACCCAGTACTTC. Translating it yields CSARDPGLGTVETQYF.